One and the same sample provided the 15 T cell receptor beta chains below, sequenced in a study of T cell responses to AZD1222 COVID-19 vaccine. Produced via immunoSEQ multiplex PCR; TCRdb's table is partial and in-frame only. The data hold over 85,000 clones, with about 81% observed a single time. The sample was peripheral blood, taken on day 0 of AZD1222 vaccination. The receptors were sampled from an adult in good health.

The chain has TRBV5-1 and TRBJ2-3; TRBD2 aligns across 10 bases. The junction had 5 bases not matched to a gene; V was cut back by 3 bases and J by 1 base. The germline V gene has CDR1 SGHRS and CDR2 YFSETQ. The CDR3 is made up of 16 amino acids. This chain's CDR3 is CASSSRTSGGTDTQYF. The CDR3 coding sequence is TGCGCCAGCAGCTCACGGACTAGCGGTGGCACAGATACGCAGTATTTT.

The chain employs TRBV5-1 and TRBJ2-3, with TRBD2 as a possible D gene (6 bases). The CDR3 has 14 residues. V was shortened by 7 bases and J by 2 bases, with 14 bases between the two germline ends. Germline lookup yields CDR1 SGHRS and CDR2 YFSETQ. The CDR3 loop reads CASGLAENTDTQYF. The CDR3, as DNA: TGCGCCAGCGGATTAGCGGAGAACACAGATACGCAGTATTTT.

V gene TRBV7-2 combines with J gene TRBJ2-1; 7 nucleotides agree with TRBD2. The CDR3 has 15 amino acids. Trimming removed 2 bases from V and 0 bases from J; junction bases left unmatched: 1. The germline gives CDR1 SGHTA, CDR2 FQGNSA. The CDR3 nucleotides read TGTGCCAGCAGCTTACTAGCGGTCTCCTACAATGAGCAGTTCTTC. This encodes CASSLLAVSYNEQFF.

This chain uses TRBV10-3 with TRBJ2-7, with 11 bases fitting TRBD1. The CDR3 extends over 14 amino acids. V shed 4 bases and J 2 bases; nucleotides not matched to a gene: 1. CDR1 is ENHRY, CDR2 SYGVKD, per germline. Here the CDR3 DNA reads TGTGCCATCAGTGCGGGACAGGGGGCCTACGAGCAGTACTTC. It specifies CAISAGQGAYEQYF.

CDR3 DNA: TGTGCCACCAGTGATTTGGGGGACAGGGGGGTCTACGAGCAGTACTTC. It yields the protein CATSDLGDRGVYEQYF. V and J are TRBV24-1 and TRBJ2-7, with 11 positions matching TRBD1. The CDR3 spans 16 residues. After removal of 0 bases from V and 3 bases from J, the junction contained 3 bases not matched to a gene. Germline lookup yields CDR1 KGHDR and CDR2 SFDVKD.

The chain has TRBV7-2 and TRBJ2-5; D unclear. Germline assignment: CDR1 SGHTA and CDR2 FQGNSA. The ends were cut back, 5 bases at V and 4 bases at J, with 14 bases in the middle. This CDR3 has 14 residues. The CDR3 is CASSTKTPPETQYF. Here the CDR3 DNA reads TGTGCCAGCAGCACCAAGACTCCCCCAGAGACCCAGTACTTC.

The chain joins TRBV28 to TRBJ1-1, with TRBD1 as a possible D gene (5 bases). V dropped 4 bases and J dropped 1 base, with 10 bases sitting between them. CDR3 length: 14 residues. Germline assignment: CDR1 MDHEN and CDR2 SYDVKM. CDR3 DNA sequence: TGTGCCAGCAGTTCTAGAACAGGGAACACTGAAGCTTTCTTT. Its protein is CASSSRTGNTEAFF. The variable domain in full, with the rest retrieved from reference TRBV28 and TRBJ1-1, is DVKVTQSSRYLVKRTGEKVFLECVQDMDHENMFWYRQDPGLGLRLIYFSYDVKMKEKGDIPEGYSVSREKKERFSLILESASTNQTSMYLCASSSRTGNTEAFFGQGTRLTVV.

The rearrangement joins TRBV13 to TRBJ1-2; 8 bases fit TRBD1. CDR1 is PRHDT and CDR2 is FYEKMQ in the germline V gene (reference sequence). The CDR3 runs 15 residues. V shed 5 bases, J shed 14 bases, and the junction held 19 bases outside the gene matches. CDR3 DNA sequence: TGTGCCAGCAGCCGACGGGACAGGAATATCTATGTGGATACCTTC. This gives the protein CASSRRDRNIYVDTF.

The V and J genes are TRBV19 and TRBJ1-5; TRBD1 matches 9 bases. CDR3 size: 14 residues. The germline V gene has CDR1 LNHDA and CDR2 SQIVND (reference sequence). The junction had 5 bases not matched to a gene; V was cut back by 7 bases and J by 4 bases. CDR3 DNA: TGTGCCAGTACCGGACAGGGGAGGAATCAGCCCCAGCATTTT. Translated: CASTGQGRNQPQHF.

V usage is TRBV14 and J usage is TRBJ2-7; D perhaps matches TRBD2 (5 bases). Trimming left V 2 bases short and J 3 bases short, with 8 bases between. CDR3 length: 13 residues. Germline V CDR1 and CDR2: SGHDN, FVKESK. The CDR3 loop is CASSQLTSYEQYF. The CDR3, as DNA: TGTGCCAGCAGCCAACTTACTAGCTACGAGCAGTACTTC.

With regard to this clone: Additional DNA sequences in this sample encode the identical CDR3. The V call is TRBV30, the J call TRBJ1-5; the D is unclear. The germline V and J ends were trimmed by 0 bases and 2 bases, with 5 bases remaining between them. The CDR3 consists of 13 residues. Per the germline V gene, CDR1 is GTSNPN and CDR2 is SVGIG (reference sequence). This CDR3 is CAWSVQGNQPQHF. Written as DNA, the CDR3 is TGTGCCTGGAGTGTCCAGGGCAATCAGCCCCAGCATTTT.

The rearrangement joins TRBV14 to TRBJ1-6; 7 nucleotides line up with TRBD1. Germline values: CDR1 SGHDN, CDR2 FVKESK. J lost 14 bases, V lost 5 bases, and 15 bases had no gene match. CDR3 length: 15 residues. CDR3 residues: CASSNLGQSLKALHF. As DNA, the CDR3 is TGTGCCAGCAGCAACTTGGGACAGTCATTAAAAGCCCTCCACTTT.

Only a few counts were recorded for this clone. V usage is TRBV7-2 and J usage is TRBJ1-1, with a tentative D call TRBD1 (6 bases). Between the trimmed V and J ends, which lost 4 bases and 3 bases, there was a span of 18 bases. The CDR3 spans 16 residues. CDR1 SGHTA and CDR2 FQGNSA come from the germline V gene. This CDR3 reads CASSSQARGGYTEAFF. The CDR3 nucleotides read TGTGCCAGCAGCTCCCAGGCCAGGGGCGGGTACACTGAAGCTTTCTTT.

The rearrangement uses TRBV2 and TRBJ2-5; D is possibly TRBD1 or TRBD2 (7 bases each). Germline V gene sequence: CDR1 SNHLY, CDR2 FYNNEI. The ends were cut back, 6 bases at V and 5 bases at J, with 22 bases in the middle. This CDR3 contains 16 residues. CDR3 region: CASSPGGGGLWETQYF. CDR3 nucleotide sequence: TGTGCCAGCAGCCCTGGGGGAGGGGGCCTCTGGGAGACCCAGTACTTC.

The gene calls are TRBV28 and TRBJ1-6; 7 nucleotides line up with TRBD1. Trimming cost V 6 bases and J 7 bases; bases outside gene matches: 9. Per germline, CDR1 MDHEN and CDR2 SYDVKM. This CDR3 spans 15 amino acids. This CDR3 is CASRLPQGGNSPLHF. CDR3 DNA sequence: TGTGCCAGCAGACTTCCCCAGGGGGGGAATTCACCCCTCCACTTT.